This TCR beta chain was obtained from a study of T cell repertoires in cytomegalovirus infection. Looking at the study overall: CMV infection and matching HLA type were both indicated by public TCR beta signatures. Study-level results: Pooled public TCR beta family frequency picked out CMV carriers with the relevant HLA. HLA-C-restricted TCR beta clonotypes specific for CMV led the ex vivo response.

Each CDR3 protein gets one entry after TCRdb re-called the reads with MiXCR. Of some 77,000 distinct CDR3 sequences listed, more than 3% are singletons. This clonotype was detected ten times or more. Its antigen is not known. Material: PBMCs. This sequence originates from a human donor in good health (CMV status not recorded). Some clones in this sample may be carry-over from other donors' samples.

CDR3 coding DNA: TGTGCCAGCAAGGAGCAGACAGCATCGAACACTGAAGCTTTCTTT. Its translation: CASKEQTASNTEAFF. The chain employs TRBV7-2 and TRBJ1-1; D might be TRBD1 (5 bases). The CDR3 covers 15 residues. The V gene lost 7 bases and the J gene lost 1 base, with 16 bases spanning the gap. Germline loops: CDR1 SGHTA, CDR2 FQGNSA.